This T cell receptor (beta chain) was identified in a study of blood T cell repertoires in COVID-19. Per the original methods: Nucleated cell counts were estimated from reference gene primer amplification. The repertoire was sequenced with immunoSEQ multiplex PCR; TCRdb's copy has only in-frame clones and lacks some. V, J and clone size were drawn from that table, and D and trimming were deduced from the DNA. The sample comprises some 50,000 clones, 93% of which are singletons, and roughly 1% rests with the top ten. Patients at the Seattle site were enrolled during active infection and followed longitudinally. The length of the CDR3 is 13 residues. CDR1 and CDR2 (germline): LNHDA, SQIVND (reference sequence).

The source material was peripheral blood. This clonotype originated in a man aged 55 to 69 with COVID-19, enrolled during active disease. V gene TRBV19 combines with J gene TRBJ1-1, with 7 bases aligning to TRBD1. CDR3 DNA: TGTGTTTCAAGCGAGGGGGCGAACACTGAAGCTTTCTTT. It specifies CVSSEGANTEAFF.